This T cell receptor beta chain was obtained from a study of neurological immune-mediated disorders. In germline, CDR1 is SEHNR, CDR2 FQNEAQ (reference sequence). The CDR3 loop spans 12 amino acids. V was clipped by 1 base and J by 7 bases, with 5 bases between them. Study results and caveats: Expanded clones shared no identical CDR3 amino acid sequences across subjects, which suggested private TCR-beta repertoires in all groups.

The table lists this clonotype with many counts. Its antigen is currently unknown. Synthesis of cDNA was carried out by template-switch 5'RACE. The reaction used 10-nucleotide random UMIs. TCRdb re-derived calls from the 5' RACE reads in MiXCR, one entry per CDR3 protein. In the table there are over 11,000 distinct CDR3 sequences, 6% to 8% of which are singletons. The chain recombines TRBV7-9 with TRBJ1-5; D ambiguous. The origin of this receptor is a woman aged 40-49 years in good health. Sequenced input: CD8+ T cells from blood. In DNA form, the CDR3 reads TGTGCCAGCAGCTTAGGGGGACAGCCCCAGCATTTT. It codes for CASSLGGQPQHF.